The rows below give T cell receptor beta chains drawn from one sample of a study of cytomegalovirus exposure and HLA in healthy donors. TCRdb's copy holds only in-frame clones and misses some; the assay was immunoSEQ multiplex PCR. The repertoire holds some 140,000 clones, with about 83% as singletons. Sequencing was carried out using PBMCs. The source of these receptors is a woman aged 25-40 years in good health and CMV-seronegative. Each CDR3 is given with its conserved first and last residue. Some rows mark clone size as missing; the rest say once, few, many or name a class of expanded clone.

>TRBV9|TRBJ1-5|-
CASSATGQDVPQHF
>TRBV28|TRBJ2-1|-
CASSFIGGSYNEQFF
>TRBV2|TRBJ2-5|few
CASSGQYQETQYF
>TRBV2|TRBJ2-6|-
CASTRGGSGANVLTF
>TRBV2|TRBJ1-1|-
CASTGGQRDTEAFF
>TRBV13|TRBJ2-2|-
CASSSGTRNTGELFF
>TRBV9|TRBJ1-1|-
CASSVGADRNTEAFF
>TRBV29-1|TRBJ2-5|-
CSVRQQETQYF
>TRBV5-1|TRBJ2-5|-
CASSLGGLAGDQETQYF
>TRBV29-1|TRBJ1-2|-
CSVGQNYGYTF